This TCR beta chain was profiled in a study of PD-L1 blockade in urothelial cancer. Study-level information: When patients started atezolizumab in about 2014, it was given at 1,200 mg intravenously every 3 weeks. As for prior chemotherapy regimens, patients had received 0 to 3. The analyses of blood took place 3 weeks (second dose) and 6 weeks after treatment start.

The CDR3 covers 13 residues. J lost 7 bases, V lost 4 bases, and 5 bases had no gene match. Germline assignment: CDR1 PRHDT and CDR2 FYEKMQ (reference sequence). The method was immunoSEQ multiplex PCR; TCRdb's version includes in-frame clones alone and lacks a portion of them. The top ten clones hold 4.5% to 6.5% of a sample with about 80,000 clones, approximately 90% of them seen once. The sequencing used PBMCs, collected around atezolizumab (anti-PD-L1) treatment. The source of this sequence is a woman between 65 and 79 years old with urothelial cancer. This chain uses TRBV13 with TRBJ2-7; 9 bases are a match to TRBD1. CDR3 amino acids: CASSSTGGGEQYF. The CDR3 region has the DNA TGTGCCAGCAGCTCGACAGGGGGAGGAGAGCAGTACTTC.